The next 16 T cell receptor beta chains were all read from a single sample in a study of cytomegalovirus exposure and HLA in healthy donors. A multiplex PCR was run with 60 Vbeta primers and 13 Jbeta primers. The method was immunoSEQ multiplex PCR; TCRdb's version includes in-frame clones alone and lacks a portion of them. Of approximately 150,000 clones listed, roughly 78% are singletons. What was sequenced was PBMCs. The receptor source for this set is a middle-aged man in good health and CMV-seropositive.

The gene calls are TRBV28 and TRBJ2-7; D ambiguous. The CDR3 sequence is 12 residues long. Trimming removed 3 bases at V and 2 bases at J, with 5 bases between. Germline V lookup: CDR1 MDHEN, CDR2 SYDVKM. Written as DNA, the CDR3 is TGTGCCAGCAGTTTGGGCGCCTACGAGCAGTACTTC. Protein sequence: CASSLGAYEQYF.

In its sample, this clone was seen once. One junction end disagrees with the germline gene, perhaps due to a read error. The chain couples TRBV7-9 to TRBJ2-3; D is unresolved. This CDR3 contains 13 residues. Germline values: CDR1 SEHNR, CDR2 FQNEAQ (reference sequence). The CDR3 reads CSSSLQSTDTQYF. CDR3 bases: TGTTCCAGCAGCTTACAGAGCACAGATACGCAGTATTTT.

This chain connects TRBV11-2 to TRBJ1-1, with TRBD1 identical over 7 bases. Trimming removed 5 bases from V and 8 bases from J; junction bases left unmatched: 14. This CDR3 is 15 amino acids long. CDR1 and CDR2 from the germline V gene are SGHAT and FQNNGV. The CDR3 nucleotides read TGTGCCAGCAGCCGGACAGGAGGCGGAGTAACCGAAGCTTTCTTT. Its protein is CASSRTGGGVTEAFF.

CDR3 amino acids: CASRQEAGELFF. CDR3 nucleotides: TGTGCCAGCAGACAAGAGGCCGGGGAGCTGTTTTTT. J is TRBJ2-2 and V is TRBV6-4; D remains ambiguous. Looked up from germline, CDR1 is MRHNA and CDR2 is SNTAGT. Trimming removed 6 bases from V and 6 bases from J, with 8 bases in between. This CDR3 spans 12 amino acids.

Written as DNA, the CDR3 is TGTGCCACCAGCAAAATGACAGCCTTTGAAAAACTGTTTTTT. It specifies CATSKMTAFEKLFF. V is TRBV15 and J is TRBJ1-4; D perhaps matches TRBD1 (5 bases). CDR3 length: 14 residues. The V gene's germline CDR1 is LNHNV and CDR2 YYDKDF (reference sequence). V lost 4 bases to trimming and J lost 7 bases, with 13 bases between them.

The chain combines TRBV18 with TRBJ1-1; D is perhaps TRBD1 (6 bases). V was cut by 6 bases and J by 8 bases, with 22 bases left in between. The V gene's germline CDR1 is KGHSH and CDR2 LQKENI. This CDR3 contains 15 residues. In nucleotides, the CDR3 is TGTGCCAGCTCCCCTCAAACAGGGTACAGTCCGGAAGCTTTCTTT. This encodes CASSPQTGYSPEAFF.

This chain joins TRBV6-6 and TRBJ2-7; 14 bases line up with TRBD2. Germline V CDR1 and CDR2: MNHNY, SVGAGI (reference sequence). V was pared by 6 bases and J by 5 bases, with 6 bases of the junction left unmatched. The CDR3 has 15 amino acids. This CDR3 is CASREGLAGVHEQYF. DNA for the CDR3: TGTGCCAGCAGGGAGGGACTAGCGGGAGTTCACGAGCAGTACTTC.

This clone was seen a single time. The gene calls are TRBV6-5 and TRBJ1-5; possibly TRBD1 for D (6 bases). Trimming stripped 6 bases from V and 7 bases from J, with 10 bases between. Germline values: CDR1 MNHEY, CDR2 SVGAGI. The CDR3 totals 12 residues. DNA of the CDR3: TGTGCCAGCAGACAGGGAGGGCAGCCCCAGCATTTT. This gives the protein CASRQGGQPQHF.

V usage is TRBV28 and J usage is TRBJ1-4, with D possibly being TRBD1 (5 bases). Germline CDR1 MDHEN, CDR2 SYDVKM. The CDR3 extends over 17 amino acids. Trimming stripped 4 bases from V and 5 bases from J, with 20 bases between. DNA for the CDR3: TGTGCCAGCAGTTCCATAACCGGGGCCGCGGGAAATGAAAAACTGTTTTTT. Amino acids: CASSSITGAAGNEKLFF.

J is TRBJ2-7 and V is TRBV11-3, with D perhaps matching TRBD1 (6 bases). Looked up from germline, CDR1 is SGHNT and CDR2 is YENEEA. Trimming shortened V by 5 bases and J by 4 bases, and 18 bases separated the two germline ends. This CDR3 is 15 amino acids long. CDR3 amino acids: CASSRSGTNNYEQYF. As DNA, the CDR3 is TGTGCCAGCAGCCGTTCCGGGACAAACAATTACGAGCAGTACTTC. The full variable domain, rest sourced from reference TRBV11-3 and TRBJ2-7, is EAGVVQSPRYKIIEKKQPVAFWCNPISGHNTLYWYLQNLGQGPELLIRYENEEAVDDSQLPKDRFSAERLKGVDSTLKIQPAELGDSAVYLCASSRSGTNNYEQYFGPGTRLTVT.

The gene calls are TRBV6-1 and TRBJ1-5, with TRBD1 as a possible D gene (5 bases). This CDR3 has 15 amino acids. The ends were cut back, 0 bases at V and 5 bases at J, with 11 bases in the middle. Germline-derived CDR1 and CDR2 are MNHNS and SASEGT. The CDR3: CASSEAGGRDQPQHF. The CDR3 DNA reads as TGTGCCAGCAGTGAAGCGGGGGGGAGGGATCAGCCCCAGCATTTT.

The V call is TRBV2, the J call TRBJ2-7; perhaps TRBD2 as D (6 bases). The CDR3 sequence is 15 residues long. From germline, CDR1 is SNHLY and CDR2 FYNNEI. The V end lost 6 bases, the J end lost 2 bases, and 17 bases lay between the germline ends. For the CDR3, the DNA is TGTGCCAGCAGGGCTCCCCGGGAGCGCGCCTACGAGCAGTACTTC. Its translation is CASRAPRERAYEQYF.

The V gene is TRBV5-6, the J gene TRBJ1-1; 7 bases match TRBD1. V shed 0 bases and J 0 bases; nucleotides not matched to a gene: 5. This CDR3 has 16 residues. Germline CDR1 reads SGHDT; CDR2 reads YYEEEE. The CDR3 here is CASSLGTGKVNTEAFF. CDR3 coding DNA: TGTGCCAGCAGCTTGGGGACAGGAAAGGTGAACACTGAAGCTTTCTTT.

The chain has TRBV25-1 and TRBJ2-1, with 9 nucleotides matching TRBD2. The CDR3 covers 18 residues. J lost 9 bases, V lost 0 bases, and 15 bases had no gene match. Germline loops: CDR1 MGHDK, CDR2 SYGVNS. CDR3: CASSEYPVLAGEKGEQFF. DNA of the CDR3: TGTGCCAGCAGTGAATACCCTGTTTTAGCGGGAGAAAAGGGTGAGCAGTTCTTC. The variable domain in full, completed from reference TRBV25-1 and TRBJ2-1, reads EADIYQTPRYLVIGTGKKITLECSQTMGHDKMYWYQQDPGMELHLIHYSYGVNSTEKGDLSSESTVSRIRTEHFPLTLESARPSHTSQYLCASSEYPVLAGEKGEQFFGPGTRLTVL.

In this sample, this clone turned up once. The gene calls are TRBV4-2 and TRBJ2-7; 7 bases are shared with TRBD1. Per germline, CDR1 LGHNA and CDR2 YNFKEQ. The CDR3 loop spans 14 amino acids. With V trimmed by 0 bases and J by 3 bases, 2 bases remained unmatched. The DNA for the CDR3 is TGTGCCAGCAGCCAAGAGAGACAGGGCTACGAGCAGTACTTC. Translation gives CASSQERQGYEQYF.

The chain has TRBV6-1 and TRBJ1-2, with 8 bases lining up with TRBD1. Germline CDR1 MNHNS, CDR2 SASEGT. This CDR3 region has 13 residues. J lost 4 bases, V lost 7 bases, and 5 bases had no gene match. CDR3 in amino acids: CASNSGGAYGYTF. CDR3 DNA: TGTGCCAGCAACTCAGGGGGCGCCTATGGCTACACCTTC.